These 3 T cell receptor beta chains were all obtained from the same sample, sequenced in a study of patients and donors after allogeneic stem cell transplantation. TCRdb redid the calling of the RT-PCR reads with MiXCR, one entry per CDR3 protein. The sample lists approximately 38,000 distinct CDR3 sequences, roughly 30% seen once, with about three quarters in the top ten. Sequenced sample: blood, either unsorted or a sorted T cell fraction (not recorded which). These receptors were obtained from a human donor who was either an allogeneic HSCT recipient or a stem cell or donor lymphocyte infusion donor (not recorded which). It is not recorded whose cells these are; they may come from a transplant donor.

V usage is TRBV18 and J usage is TRBJ2-7; TRBD2 matches at 12 bases. J was trimmed by 2 bases and V by 5 bases; bases with no gene match: 4. The CDR3 totals 15 residues. CDR1 and CDR2 from the germline V gene are KGHSH and LQKENI. CDR3 residues: CASSKTSGSTYEQYF. The CDR3 coding sequence is TGTGCCAGCTCAAAGACTAGCGGGAGCACCTACGAGCAGTACTTC.

The chain links TRBV5-1 to TRBJ2-7; 8 positions agree with TRBD1. CDR3 length: 14 residues. Germline trimming cut 3 bases from V and 3 bases from J; bases unmatched to any gene: 5. Germline CDR1 reads SGHRS; CDR2 reads YFSETQ. In DNA form, the CDR3 reads TGCGCCAGCAGCTGGGGACAGGTCGGCTACGAGCAGTACTTC. Its protein is CASSWGQVGYEQYF.

V is TRBV20-1 and J is TRBJ1-2, with 8 positions matching TRBD1. The germline gives CDR1 DFQATT, CDR2 SNEGSKA (reference sequence). The length of the CDR3 is 12 residues. CDR3 sequence reads: CSSVRTGFGYTF. The CDR3 DNA reads TGCAGCTCCGTCCGGACAGGGTTTGGCTACACCTTC.